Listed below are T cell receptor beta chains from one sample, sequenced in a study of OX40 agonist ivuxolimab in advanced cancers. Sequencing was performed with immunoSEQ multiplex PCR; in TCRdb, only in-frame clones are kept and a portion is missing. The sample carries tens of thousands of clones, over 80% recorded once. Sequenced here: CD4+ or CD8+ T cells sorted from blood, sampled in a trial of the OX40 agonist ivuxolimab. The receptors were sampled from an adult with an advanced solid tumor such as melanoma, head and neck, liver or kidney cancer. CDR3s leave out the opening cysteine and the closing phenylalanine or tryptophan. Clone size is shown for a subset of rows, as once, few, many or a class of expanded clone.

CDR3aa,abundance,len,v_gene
ASSLADGTAMNTEAF,-,15,TRBV28
ASSFLRDRGFTEAF,-,14,TRBV19
ATSSGQASSGANVLT,-,15,TRBV15
ASSPGWGQAYSSNSPLH,-,17,TRBV27
ASSLDLVLLDGSSYEQY,-,17,TRBV7-9
ASSSSPLRTYEQY,-,13,TRBV11-2
ASSLGQGGEKLF,-,12,TRBV7-6
ASSQGNAGAETQY,once,13,TRBV14
ASSLDRNTIY,-,10,TRBV5-4
ASSSGQGHQPQH,-,12,TRBV28
ARRGQGNTGELF,-,12,TRBV7-5
SVGQAYEQY,-,9,TRBV29-1
ASSYSGGATTDTQY,-,14,TRBV6-6
ASSDGQEGEQY,-,11,TRBV2
ASSISVLDYEQY,once,12,TRBV19
ASSLTPPGSGRYGEQF,medium-sized,16,TRBV7-3
ASSVRSDPNTGELF,-,14,TRBV9
ASSSRTSSYNEQF,-,13,TRBV7-6
ASGQGPLTYEQY,once,12,TRBV6-4
ASSQPTRYSTDTQY,-,14,TRBV7-2
ASSWDRGRNGYT,-,12,TRBV5-1
ASSPGEGTAF,-,10,TRBV18
ASSLSPGPPYEQY,-,13,TRBV7-6
ASSLDRGTWETQY,once,13,TRBV11-2
ASSVGGVHTYEQY,-,13,TRBV9
ASSPLSLHEDGYT,-,13,TRBV5-4
ASSYRGAGAEAF,-,12,TRBV6-5
ASEGQGKRANGYT,once,13,TRBV28
ASSQLPTSGIQETQY,-,15,TRBV4-2
ASSLMGVTDTQY,once,12,TRBV5-4
ASRPADRNEKLF,-,12,TRBV19
ASSSPGGGPQETQY,-,14,TRBV19
ASCSPGTETQY,-,11,TRBV7-2
ASSTRLAGVNEQF,-,13,TRBV7-2